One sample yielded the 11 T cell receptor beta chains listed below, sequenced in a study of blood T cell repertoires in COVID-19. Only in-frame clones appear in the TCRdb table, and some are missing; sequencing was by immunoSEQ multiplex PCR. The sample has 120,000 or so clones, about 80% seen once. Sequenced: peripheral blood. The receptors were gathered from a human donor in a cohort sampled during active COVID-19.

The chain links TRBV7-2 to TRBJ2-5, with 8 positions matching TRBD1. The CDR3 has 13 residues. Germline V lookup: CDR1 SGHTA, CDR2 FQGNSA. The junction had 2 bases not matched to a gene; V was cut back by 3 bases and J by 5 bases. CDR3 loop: CASSLDRVETQYF. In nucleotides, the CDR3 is TGTGCCAGCAGCTTGGACAGGGTCGAGACCCAGTACTTC.

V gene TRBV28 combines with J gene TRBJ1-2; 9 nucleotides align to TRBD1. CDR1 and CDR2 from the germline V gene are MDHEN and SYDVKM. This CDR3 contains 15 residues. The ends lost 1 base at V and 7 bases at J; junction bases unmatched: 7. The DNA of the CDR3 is TGTGCCAGCAGTTTATTGGGGACAGGGCAAGGTGGCTACACCTTC. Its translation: CASSLLGTGQGGYTF.

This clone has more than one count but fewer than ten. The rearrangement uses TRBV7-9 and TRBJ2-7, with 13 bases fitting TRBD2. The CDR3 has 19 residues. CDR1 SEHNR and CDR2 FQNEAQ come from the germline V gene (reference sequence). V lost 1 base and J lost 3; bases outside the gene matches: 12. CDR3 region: CASSLEWTSGRGSGYEQYF. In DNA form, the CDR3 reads TGTGCCAGCAGCTTAGAGTGGACTAGCGGGAGAGGTAGTGGCTACGAGCAGTACTTC.

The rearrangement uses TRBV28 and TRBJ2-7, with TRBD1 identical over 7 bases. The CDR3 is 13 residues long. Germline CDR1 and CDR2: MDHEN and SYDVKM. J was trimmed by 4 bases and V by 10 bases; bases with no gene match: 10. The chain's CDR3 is CAIQRDSSYEQYF. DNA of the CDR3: TGTGCCATCCAACGGGACAGCTCTTACGAGCAGTACTTC.

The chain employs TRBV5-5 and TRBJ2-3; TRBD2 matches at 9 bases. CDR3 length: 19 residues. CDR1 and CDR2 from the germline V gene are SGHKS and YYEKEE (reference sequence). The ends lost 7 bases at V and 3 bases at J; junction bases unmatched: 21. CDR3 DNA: TGTGCCAGCCCCCGGCGGGGGGGCGGGAGAAGGTGGGTAACAGATACGCAGTATTTT. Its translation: CASPRRGGGRRWVTDTQYF.

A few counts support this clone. CDR3 loop: CASSQEFSRERHGYTF. DNA of the CDR3: TGTGCCAGCAGCCAAGAATTCTCCCGGGAGAGACATGGCTACACCTTC. The chain joins TRBV3-1 (or the pseudogene TRBV3-2) to TRBJ1-2; D is uncertain. Germline-derived CDR1 and CDR2 are LGHDT and YNNKEL (reference sequence). The CDR3 loop spans 16 amino acids. V dropped 0 bases and J dropped 6 bases, with 17 bases sitting between them.

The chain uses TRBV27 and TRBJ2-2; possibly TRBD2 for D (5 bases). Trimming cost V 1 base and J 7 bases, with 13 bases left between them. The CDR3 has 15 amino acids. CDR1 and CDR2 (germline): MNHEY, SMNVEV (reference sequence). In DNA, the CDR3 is TGTGCCAGCAGTTTATTTAGAGGGTTAAGCGGGGAGCTGTTTTTT. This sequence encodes CASSLFRGLSGELFF.

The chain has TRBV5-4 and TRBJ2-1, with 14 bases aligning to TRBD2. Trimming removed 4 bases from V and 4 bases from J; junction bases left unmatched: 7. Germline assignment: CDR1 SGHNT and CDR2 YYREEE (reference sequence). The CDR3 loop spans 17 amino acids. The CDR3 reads CASSPGLAGGRYNEQFF. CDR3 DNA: TGTGCCAGCAGCCCCGGACTAGCGGGAGGAAGGTACAATGAGCAGTTCTTC.

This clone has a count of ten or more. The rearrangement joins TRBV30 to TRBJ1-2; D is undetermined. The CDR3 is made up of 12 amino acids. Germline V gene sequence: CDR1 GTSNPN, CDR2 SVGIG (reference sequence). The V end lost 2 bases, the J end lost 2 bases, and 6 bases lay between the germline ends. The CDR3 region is CAWSQVNYGYTF. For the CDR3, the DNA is TGTGCCTGGAGTCAGGTGAACTATGGCTACACCTTC.

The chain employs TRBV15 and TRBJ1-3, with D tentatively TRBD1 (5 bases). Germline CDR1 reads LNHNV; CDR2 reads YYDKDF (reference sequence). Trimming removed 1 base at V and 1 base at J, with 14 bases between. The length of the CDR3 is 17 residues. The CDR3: CATSRGGTGRSGNTIYF. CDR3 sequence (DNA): TGTGCCACCAGCAGAGGCGGGACCGGAAGATCTGGAAACACCATATATTTT.

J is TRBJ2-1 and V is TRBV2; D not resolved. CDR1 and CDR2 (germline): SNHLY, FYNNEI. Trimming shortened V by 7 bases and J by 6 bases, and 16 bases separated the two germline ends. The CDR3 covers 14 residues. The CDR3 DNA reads TGTGCCAGCAAACTATCCGGCCTAGGCAATGAGCAGTTCTTC. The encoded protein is CASKLSGLGNEQFF.